A selection of T cell receptor beta chains follows, all from one sample in a study of glioma-infiltrating T cells. A single record per CDR3 protein comes from TCRdb applying MiXCR to the multiplex PCR reads. The table shows a few hundred thousand distinct CDR3 sequences, with roughly 41% occurring only once. Sequencing used glioma tissue, nonneoplastic brain tissue, or PBMCs (not recorded which). These receptors were obtained from a human donor with low-grade glioma or glioblastoma, undergoing nonglioma brain surgery, or in good health (not recorded which). Both conserved end residues are part of each CDR3. Each record gives: V gene, J gene, D gene, clone size, CDR3 protein, CDR3 DNA. D genes are given only for firm matches. Rows may omit the clone size; those that give it use once, few, many or a size class.

V: TRBV20-1; J: TRBJ2-7; D: .; size: .; CDR3: CSARDLGRTSSYEQYF; DNA: TGCAGTGCTAGAGATCTGGGCAGAACCAGCTCCTACGAGCAGTACTTC
V: TRBV12-3/TRBV12-4; J: TRBJ1-1; D: .; size: .; CDR3: CASSLWGAEAFF; DNA: TGTGCCAGCAGTTTATGGGGAGCTGAAGCTTTCTTT
V: TRBV15; J: TRBJ2-5; D: TRBD2; size: many; CDR3: CATSIGTSGGGQETQYF; DNA: TGTGCCACCAGCATTGGGACTAGCGGAGGGGGGCAAGAGACCCAGTACTTC
V: TRBV7-9; J: TRBJ2-3; D: .; size: few; CDR3: CASSLERRGHSTDTQYF; DNA: TGTGCCAGCAGCTTAGAGCGGCGCGGGCACAGCACAGATACGCAGTATTTT
V: TRBV19; J: TRBJ2-7; D: .; size: .; CDR3: CASSPSTDAYEQYF; DNA: TGTGCCAGTAGCCCCTCGACGGACGCCTACGAGCAGTACTTC
V: TRBV29-1; J: TRBJ1-2; D: .; size: once; CDR3: CSVERANYGCTF; DNA: TGCAGCGTTGAACGGGCAAACTATGGCTGCACCTTC
V: TRBV7-2; J: TRBJ2-5; D: .; size: .; CDR3: CASSLAWGSETQYF; DNA: TGTGCCAGCAGCTTAGCTTGGGGCTCCGAGACCCAGTACTTC
V: TRBV28; J: TRBJ1-5; D: .; size: many; CDR3: CASNYEIDQPQHF; DNA: TGTGCCAGCAACTACGAAATCGATCAGCCCCAGCATTTT
V: TRBV6-1; J: TRBJ1-1; D: .; size: few; CDR3: CASSDLYTEAFF; DNA: TGTGCCAGCAGTGACCTGTACACTGAAGCTTTCTTT
V: TRBV5-6; J: TRBJ2-7; D: .; size: .; CDR3: CASSLSVVRSSYEQYF; DNA: TGTGCCAGCAGCTTATCCGTTGTACGAAGCTCCTACGAGCAGTACTTC
V: TRBV7-6; J: TRBJ2-6; D: TRBD1; size: .; CDR3: CASSLDRASGANVLTF; DNA: TGTGCCAGCAGCCTCGACAGGGCCTCTGGGGCCAACGTCCTGACTTTC
V: TRBV4-1; J: TRBJ2-7; D: .; size: few; CDR3: CASSEPTRRWEQYF; DNA: TGCGCCAGCAGCGAGCCCACTAGGCGCTGGGAGCAGTACTTC
V: TRBV11-2; J: TRBJ1-2; D: .; size: .; CDR3: CAGSSSTGGTRGYTF; DNA: TGTGCCGGCAGCTCATCTACGGGGGGAACAAGAGGCTACACCTTC
V: TRBV7-3; J: TRBJ2-2; D: .; size: .; CDR3: CASSLGGGTITGELFF; DNA: TGTGCCAGCAGCTTAGGTGGAGGGACCATCACCGGGGAGCTGTTTTTT
V: TRBV19; J: TRBJ1-5; D: .; size: few; CDR3: CASSMLAGSNQPQHF; DNA: TGTGCCAGTAGTATGTTGGCAGGCTCAAATCAGCCCCAGCATTTT
V: TRBV20-1; J: TRBJ2-1; D: .; size: few; CDR3: CSASGTVYNEQFF; DNA: TGCAGTGCTAGCGGGACTGTCTACAATGAGCAGTTCTTC